The 7 T cell receptor beta chains listed next were all sequenced from one sample in a study of blood T cell repertoires in COVID-19. The data were produced by immunoSEQ multiplex PCR, yet TCRdb's version contains in-frame clones alone and is incomplete. This sample has over 85,000 clones, with almost 80% found just once. Specimen: peripheral blood. Receptor source: a woman older than 75 with active or convalescent COVID-19.

The sample holds a few counts of this clone. The chain has TRBV5-6 and TRBJ1-5; no reliable D call. The germline CDR1 and CDR2 sequences are SGHDT and YYEEEE. The CDR3 length is 13 residues. Trimming removed 4 bases at V and 8 bases at J, with 13 bases between. CDR3 coding DNA: TGTGCCAGCAGCCCGGGGAGGCACGAGCCCCAGCATTTT. It yields the protein CASSPGRHEPQHF.

This chain uses TRBV5-5 with TRBJ1-4, with TRBD1 identical over 7 bases. The CDR3 spans 16 residues. V trimming: 5 bases; J trimming: 6 bases; junction bases outside the gene matches: 13. Germline-derived CDR1 and CDR2 are SGHKS and YYEKEE (reference sequence). In nucleotides, the CDR3 is TGTGCCAGCAGTTTCACACCGACAGGGCATGATGAAAAACTGTTTTTT. Amino acids: CASSFTPTGHDEKLFF.

This sequence joins TRBV9 and TRBJ1-5; 9 bases fit TRBD1. Trimming at V came to 0 bases and at J to 7 bases, leaving 5 bases not matched to a gene. Germline V gene data show CDR1 as SGDLS and CDR2 as YYNGEE. The CDR3 is 15 amino acids. The DNA for the CDR3 is TGTGCCAGCAGCGTAGATTGGACAGGGGAACAGCCCCAGCATTTT. The encoded protein is CASSVDWTGEQPQHF.

CDR3 in amino acids: CASSPGGRREGRDEQYF. In DNA form, the CDR3 reads TGTGCCAGTAGTCCCGGGGGTAGGCGGGAGGGCCGCGACGAGCAGTACTTC. The chain joins TRBV19 to TRBJ2-7; 9 nucleotides agree with TRBD2. The V segment lost 5 bases and the J segment 5 bases; nucleotides outside the gene matches: 16. Germline loops: CDR1 LNHDA, CDR2 SQIVND (reference sequence). CDR3 length: 17 amino acids.

V usage is TRBV21-1 and J usage is TRBJ1-4; the table's D gene call, TRBD1, was not cross checked with the DNA. TRBV21-1 is a documented pseudogene. The CDR3 extends over 22 amino acids. The CDR3 DNA reads TGTGCCAGCAGCAAAGTTTTCTCTTGCCTTGGGTTGGGGACAGCAACTAATGAAAAACTGTTTTTT. Translating gives CASSKVFSCLGLGTATNEKLFF.

This clone appeared once. This rearrangement joins TRBV6-5 to TRBJ1-5, with 7 bases fitting TRBD1. The CDR3 runs 15 residues. Per germline, CDR1 MNHEY and CDR2 SVGAGI. With 5 bases clipped from V and 5 bases from J, the junction kept 9 bases outside the gene matches. In DNA form, the CDR3 reads TGTGCCAGCAGTAGAAACTCAGGGGGATATCAGCCCCAGCATTTT. Residues: CASSRNSGGYQPQHF.

The chain couples TRBV9 to TRBJ2-1; D uncertain. The CDR3 has 13 amino acids. Trimming removed 3 bases from V and 6 bases from J, with 10 bases in between. In germline, CDR1 is SGDLS, CDR2 YYNGEE. The CDR3 is CASSASNSNEQFF. In nucleotides, the CDR3 is TGTGCCAGCAGCGCCTCCAACAGCAATGAGCAGTTCTTC.